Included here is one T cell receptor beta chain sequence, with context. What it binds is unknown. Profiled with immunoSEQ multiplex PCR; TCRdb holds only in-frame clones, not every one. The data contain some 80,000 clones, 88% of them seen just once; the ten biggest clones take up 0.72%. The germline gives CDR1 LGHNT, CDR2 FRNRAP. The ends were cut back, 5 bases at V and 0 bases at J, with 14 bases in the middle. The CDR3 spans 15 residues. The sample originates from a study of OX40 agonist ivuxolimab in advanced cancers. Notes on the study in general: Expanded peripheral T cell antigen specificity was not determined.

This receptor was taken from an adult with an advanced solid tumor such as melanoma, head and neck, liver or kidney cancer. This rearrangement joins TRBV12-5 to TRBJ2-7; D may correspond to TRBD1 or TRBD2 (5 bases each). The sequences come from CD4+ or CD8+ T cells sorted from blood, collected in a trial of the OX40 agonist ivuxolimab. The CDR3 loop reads CASGEGTAFSYEQYF. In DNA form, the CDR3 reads TGTGCTAGTGGTGAGGGGACGGCCTTCTCCTACGAGCAGTACTTC.